This TCR beta chain was captured in a study of T-cell memory formation after mild COVID-19. UMIs and sample barcodes were carried by the TCR alpha and TCR beta cDNA libraries that 5'RACE produced using constant-segment primers. TCRdb called the 5' RACE reads again in MiXCR, with one record for every CDR3 protein. The repertoire holds under 400,000 distinct CDR3 sequences, with 25% to 30% as singletons. Comments on this clonotype: Its antigen remains unidentified.

Study observations and caveats: Those CD4+ clones that contracted were mainly in CM and EM (CD8+ ones in EMRA).

This CDR3 contains 15 residues. Trimming cost V 6 bases and J 2 bases, with 20 bases left between them. Germline CDR1 DFQATT, CDR2 SNEGSKA (reference sequence). This chain joins TRBV20-1 and TRBJ2-7; a weak D match, TRBD1 (7 bases). The source of this sequence is an adult woman who had mild COVID-19 (a few samples of this study predate the infection). Cell type and time point are not known. Sequences were obtained from PBMCs or a T cell subset sorted from them (not recorded which). In DNA form, the CDR3 reads TGCAGTGCCGCCCCGACAGGGACTCCTCCCTACGAGCAGTACTTC. As protein: CSAAPTGTPPYEQYF.